Listed below are T cell receptor beta chains from one sample, sequenced in a study of shared clonotypes between healthy human individuals. Profiled with immunoSEQ multiplex PCR; TCRdb holds only in-frame clones, not every one. The sample shows 750,000 to 1,000,000 clones, 85% to 95% of them seen only once. The sample was naive CD8+ T cells sorted from blood. These TCRs come from a man younger than 45 in good health. The CDR3 runs from the conserved cysteine through the conserved F or W. Fields, in order: J gene, V gene, CDR3 protein.

J gene: TRBJ2-3
V gene: TRBV1
CDR3 protein: CTSSLKILAGGRYF

J gene: TRBJ2-7
V gene: TRBV4-1
CDR3 protein: CASSHSGRTYEQYF

J gene: TRBJ2-1
V gene: TRBV5-6
CDR3 protein: CASSSDRGVSSYNEQFF

J gene: TRBJ2-5
V gene: TRBV28
CDR3 protein: CASSKRTGPPIEVYF

J gene: TRBJ2-1
V gene: TRBV2
CDR3 protein: CASSGTGLFF

J gene: TRBJ2-1
V gene: TRBV2
CDR3 protein: CASREDSSSYNEQFF

J gene: TRBJ2-1
V gene: TRBV10-1
CDR3 protein: CASSVGVPSLTTYNEQFF

J gene: TRBJ2-7
V gene: TRBV21-1
CDR3 protein: CASSKKVYEQYF

J gene: TRBJ2-7
V gene: TRBV5-1
CDR3 protein: CASSPGTGSTYEQYF

J gene: TRBJ1-2
V gene: TRBV7-9
CDR3 protein: CASSLEGRIYGYTF

J gene: TRBJ2-1
V gene: TRBV5-6
CDR3 protein: CASSATSGSFYEQFF

J gene: TRBJ2-1
V gene: TRBV27
CDR3 protein: CASRPIAGQQFF

J gene: TRBJ2-2
V gene: TRBV11-2
CDR3 protein: CASGFPVHRSSNTGELFF

J gene: TRBJ2-1
V gene: TRBV19
CDR3 protein: CASSIVGRGPYNEQFF

J gene: TRBJ2-7
V gene: TRBV7-8
CDR3 protein: CASSTTPGTSYEQYF

J gene: TRBJ1-1
V gene: TRBV19
CDR3 protein: CASSIQGVNTEAFF

J gene: TRBJ2-4
V gene: TRBV2
CDR3 protein: CASSGGQGVAKNIQYF

J gene: TRBJ1-2
V gene: TRBV9
CDR3 protein: CASSVAGDRGRYGYTF

J gene: TRBJ2-3
V gene: TRBV27
CDR3 protein: CASRLFSGLADPDTQYF

J gene: TRBJ1-4
V gene: TRBV14
CDR3 protein: CASSQAGTGTPNEKLFF

J gene: TRBJ2-7
V gene: TRBV7-9
CDR3 protein: CASSLQPGVGNEQYF

J gene: TRBJ2-1
V gene: TRBV19
CDR3 protein: CASSTGLAGGPGLNEQFF

J gene: TRBJ2-6
V gene: TRBV18
CDR3 protein: CASSPRTEGYSGANVLTF

J gene: TRBJ2-1
V gene: TRBV7-3
CDR3 protein: CASSSPERSYNEQFF

J gene: TRBJ2-6
V gene: TRBV28
CDR3 protein: CATTGVVTGANVLTF

J gene: TRBJ2-1
V gene: TRBV19
CDR3 protein: CASSIGTGGNEQFF

J gene: TRBJ1-1
V gene: TRBV7-8
CDR3 protein: CASSFYPTDDTEAFF

J gene: TRBJ1-5
V gene: TRBV28
CDR3 protein: CASREQGLGNQPQHF

J gene: TRBJ2-1
V gene: TRBV27
CDR3 protein: CASERDDLYNEQFF

J gene: TRBJ1-5
V gene: TRBV6-1
CDR3 protein: CASSEGSGMNQPQHF

J gene: TRBJ1-5
V gene: TRBV30
CDR3 protein: CAWSQGGQPQHF

J gene: TRBJ2-7
V gene: TRBV9
CDR3 protein: CASSAGGSTSYEQYF